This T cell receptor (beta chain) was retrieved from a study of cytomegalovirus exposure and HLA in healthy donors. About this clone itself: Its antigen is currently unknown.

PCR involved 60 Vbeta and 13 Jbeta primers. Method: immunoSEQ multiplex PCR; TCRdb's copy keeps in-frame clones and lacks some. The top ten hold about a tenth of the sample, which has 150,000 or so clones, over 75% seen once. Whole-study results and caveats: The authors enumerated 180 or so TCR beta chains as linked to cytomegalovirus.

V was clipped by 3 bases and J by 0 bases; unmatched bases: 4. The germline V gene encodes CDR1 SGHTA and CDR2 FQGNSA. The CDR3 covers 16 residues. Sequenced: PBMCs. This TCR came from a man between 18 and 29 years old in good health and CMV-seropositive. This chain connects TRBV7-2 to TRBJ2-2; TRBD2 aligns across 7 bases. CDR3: CASSFLAGPNTGELFF. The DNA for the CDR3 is TGTGCCAGCAGCTTCTTAGCGGGTCCGAACACCGGGGAGCTGTTTTTT.